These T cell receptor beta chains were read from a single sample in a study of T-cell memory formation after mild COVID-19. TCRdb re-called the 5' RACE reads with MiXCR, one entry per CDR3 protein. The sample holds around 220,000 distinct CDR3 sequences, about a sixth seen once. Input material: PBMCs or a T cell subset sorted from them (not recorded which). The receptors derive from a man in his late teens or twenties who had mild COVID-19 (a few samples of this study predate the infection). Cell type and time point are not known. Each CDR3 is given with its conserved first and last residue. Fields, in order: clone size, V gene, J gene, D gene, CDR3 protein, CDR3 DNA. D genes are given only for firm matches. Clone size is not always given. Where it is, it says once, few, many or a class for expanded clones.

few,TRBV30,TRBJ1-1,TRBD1,CAWSRTGDEAFF,TGTGCCTGGAGTCGGACAGGGGATGAAGCTTTCTTT
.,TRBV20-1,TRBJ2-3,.,CSARSRSTDTQYF,TGCAGTGCCAGATCCAGGAGCACAGATACGCAGTATTTT
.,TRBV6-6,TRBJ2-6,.,CASSWVRNVLTF,TGTGCCAGCAGTTGGGTCCGGAACGTCCTGACTTTC
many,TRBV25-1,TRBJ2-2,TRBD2,CASSFSGGAPGELFF,TGTGCCAGCAGTTTTAGCGGGGGGGCGCCCGGGGAGCTGTTTTTT
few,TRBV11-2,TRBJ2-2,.,CASSPPYSWELFF,TGTGCCAGCAGCCCACCATATAGTTGGGAGCTGTTTTTT
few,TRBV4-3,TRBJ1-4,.,CASSQLVMVAGASATNEKLFF,TGCGCCAGCAGCCAACTTGTGATGGTCGCAGGGGCGAGTGCAACTAATGAAAAACTGTTTTTT
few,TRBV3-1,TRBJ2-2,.,CASSRDPNTGELFF,TGTGCCAGCAGCCGGGATCCGAACACCGGGGAGCTGTTTTTT
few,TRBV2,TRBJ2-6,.,CATKGVSGANVLTF,TGTGCCACCAAAGGGGTCTCTGGGGCCAACGTCCTGACTTTC
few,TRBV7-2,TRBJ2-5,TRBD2,CASRLISGVGETQYF,TGTGCCAGCAGGCTTATAAGCGGGGTAGGAGAGACCCAGTACTTC
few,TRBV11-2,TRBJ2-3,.,CASSRGGQTDTQYF,TGTGCCAGCAGCAGGGGGGGCCAGACAGATACGCAGTATTTT
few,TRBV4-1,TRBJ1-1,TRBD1,CASSQETPGGTEAFF,TGCGCCAGCAGCCAAGAAACCCCAGGGGGCACTGAAGCTTTCTTT
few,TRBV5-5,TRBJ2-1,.,CASSPSGIPYNEQFF,TGTGCCAGCAGCCCGTCAGGTATCCCCTACAATGAGCAGTTCTTC
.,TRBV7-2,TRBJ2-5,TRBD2,CASSRSGTTYQETQYF,TGTGCCAGCAGCCGAAGCGGGACCACATACCAAGAGACCCAGTACTTC
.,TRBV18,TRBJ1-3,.,CASSSENTIYF,TGTGCCAGCTCTTCCGAGAACACCATATATTTT
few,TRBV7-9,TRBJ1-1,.,CASSPRAGGVNTEAFF,TGTGCCAGCAGCCCCAGGGCCGGCGGAGTGAACACTGAAGCTTTCTTT
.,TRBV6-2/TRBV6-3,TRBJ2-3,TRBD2,CASSPWTSGTLNTQYF,TGTGCCAGCAGTCCCTGGACTAGCGGCACCTTAAATACGCAGTATTTT
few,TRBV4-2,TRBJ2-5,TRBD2,CASSQGGGAGVSETQYF,TGTGCCAGCAGCCAAGGGGGCGGAGCGGGGGTGAGTGAGACCCAGTACTTC
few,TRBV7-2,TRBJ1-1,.,CASSRSGEEAFF,TGTGCCAGCAGCCGATCGGGGGAAGAAGCTTTCTTT
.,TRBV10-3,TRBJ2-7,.,CAISVQGHEQYF,TGTGCCATCAGTGTCCAGGGGCACGAGCAGTACTTC
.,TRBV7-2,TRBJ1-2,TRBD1,CASSPRRTGGVRYGYTF,TGTGCCAGCAGCCCACGAAGGACAGGGGGCGTTCGGTATGGCTACACCTTC
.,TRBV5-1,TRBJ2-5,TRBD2,CASSDTSGVETQYF,TGCGCCAGCAGCGACACTAGCGGGGTTGAGACCCAGTACTTC
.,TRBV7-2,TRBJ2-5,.,CASSQQGWALETQYF,TGTGCCAGCAGCCAGCAGGGCTGGGCGTTGGAGACCCAGTACTTC
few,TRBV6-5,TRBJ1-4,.,CASSYSRGVREKLFF,TGTGCCAGCAGTTACTCGAGAGGGGTGAGGGAAAAACTGTTTTTT
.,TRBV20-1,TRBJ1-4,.,CSASNATNEKLFF,TGCAGTGCGTCTAACGCAACTAATGAAAAACTGTTTTTT
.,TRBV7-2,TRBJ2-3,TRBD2,CASSSRLYSGVFPTDTQYF,TGTGCCAGCAGCTCCAGACTCTACAGCGGGGTCTTTCCCACAGATACGCAGTATTTT
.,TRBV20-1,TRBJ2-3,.,CSAIRRSSTDTQYF,TGCAGTGCTATTCGACGGTCTAGCACAGATACGCAGTATTTT
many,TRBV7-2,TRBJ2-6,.,CASSFSSGANVLTF,TGTGCCAGCAGCTTTTCGTCGGGGGCCAACGTCCTGACTTTC
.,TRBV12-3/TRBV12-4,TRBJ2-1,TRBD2,CASSSQRGEQFF,TGTGCCAGCAGTTCTCAGCGGGGTGAGCAGTTCTTC